The subject of this entry is one TCR beta chain. Its antigen is undetermined. The sample originates from a study of T cells after posttransplantation cyclophosphamide. Peripheral blood was collected from the related graft donor on the marrow donation day. The CDR3 runs to 15 residues. V was pared by 2 bases and J by 1 base, with 11 bases between. Germline loops: CDR1 MNHEY, CDR2 SVGAGI. Some clones are missing from TCRdb's copy, which holds only in-frame ones; the method was immunoSEQ multiplex PCR. Altogether more than 60,000 clones are present, over 85% being singletons, with the ten largest covering about 3.2%. Overall study results and limits: Skin or GI-infiltrating T cells shared few TRB sequences with blood.

The J gene is TRBJ1-1, the V gene TRBV6-5; weak D call: TRBD1 (5 bases). This receptor was identified in a woman in her thirties in good health and a related stem cell transplant donor. The sequencing sample was made of PBMCs. CDR3 bases: TGTGCCAGCAGTTACCGGGACGGCAGGAACACTGAAGCTTTCTTT. Its translation: CASSYRDGRNTEAFF.